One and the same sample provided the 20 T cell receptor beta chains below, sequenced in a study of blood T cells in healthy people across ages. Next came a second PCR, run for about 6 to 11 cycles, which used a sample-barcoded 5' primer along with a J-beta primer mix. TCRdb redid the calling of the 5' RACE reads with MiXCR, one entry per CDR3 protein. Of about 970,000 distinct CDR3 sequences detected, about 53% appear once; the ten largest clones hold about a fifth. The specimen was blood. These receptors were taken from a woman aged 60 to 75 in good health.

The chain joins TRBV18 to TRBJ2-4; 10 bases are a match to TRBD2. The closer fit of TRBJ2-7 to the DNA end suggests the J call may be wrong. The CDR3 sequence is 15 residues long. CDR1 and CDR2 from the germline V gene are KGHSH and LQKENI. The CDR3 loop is CASSLPSGRESEQYF. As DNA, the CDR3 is TGTGCCAGCTCGCTTCCCAGCGGGAGGGAGTCCGAGCAGTACTTC.

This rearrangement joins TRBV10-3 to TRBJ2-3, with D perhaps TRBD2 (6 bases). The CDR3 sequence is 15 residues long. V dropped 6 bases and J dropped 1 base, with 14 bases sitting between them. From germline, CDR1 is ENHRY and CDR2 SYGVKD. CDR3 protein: CAISRAGSGTDTQYF. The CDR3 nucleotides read TGTGCCATCAGCCGAGCGGGCTCTGGCACAGATACGCAGTATTTT.

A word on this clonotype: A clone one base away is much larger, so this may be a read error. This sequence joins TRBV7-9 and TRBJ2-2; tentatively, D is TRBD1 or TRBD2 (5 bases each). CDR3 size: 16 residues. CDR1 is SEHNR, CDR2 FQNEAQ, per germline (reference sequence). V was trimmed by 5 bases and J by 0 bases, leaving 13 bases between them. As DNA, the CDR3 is TGTGCCAGCAGCCCGGGGACGGGGTCGAACACCGGGGAGCTGTTTTTT. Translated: CASSPGTGSNTGELFF.

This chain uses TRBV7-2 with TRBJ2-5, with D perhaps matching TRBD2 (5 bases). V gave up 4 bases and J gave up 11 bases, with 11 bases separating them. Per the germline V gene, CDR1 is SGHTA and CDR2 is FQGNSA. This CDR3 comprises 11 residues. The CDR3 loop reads CASSSGRGQYF. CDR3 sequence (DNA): TGTGCCAGCAGCTCGGGCCGCGGGCAGTACTTC.

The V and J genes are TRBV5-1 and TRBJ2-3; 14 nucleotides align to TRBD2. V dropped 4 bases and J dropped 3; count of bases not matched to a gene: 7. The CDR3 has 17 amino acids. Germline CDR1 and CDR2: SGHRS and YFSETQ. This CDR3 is CASSPGLAGAITDTQYF. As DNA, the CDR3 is TGCGCCAGCAGCCCGGGACTAGCGGGAGCTATTACAGATACGCAGTATTTT.

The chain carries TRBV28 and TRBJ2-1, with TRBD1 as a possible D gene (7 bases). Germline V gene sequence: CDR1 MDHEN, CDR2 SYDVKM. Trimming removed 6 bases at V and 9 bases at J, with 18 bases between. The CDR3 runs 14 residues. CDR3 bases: TGTGCCAGCAGAATCCACTCCCAGGGGGGTGAGCAGTTCTTC. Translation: CASRIHSQGGEQFF.

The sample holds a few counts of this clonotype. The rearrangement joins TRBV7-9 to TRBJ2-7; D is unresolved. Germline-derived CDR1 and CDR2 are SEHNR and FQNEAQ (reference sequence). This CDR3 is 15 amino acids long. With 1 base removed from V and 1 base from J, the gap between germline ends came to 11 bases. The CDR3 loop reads CASSLGVTGSYEQYF. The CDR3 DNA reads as TGTGCCAGCAGCTTAGGGGTGACGGGTTCCTACGAGCAGTACTTC. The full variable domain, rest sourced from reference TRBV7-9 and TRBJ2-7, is DTGVSQNPRHKITKRGQNVTFRCDPISEHNRLYWYRQTLGQGPEFLTYFQNEAQLEKSRLLSDRFSAERPKGSFSTLEIQRTEQGDSAMYLCASSLGVTGSYEQYFGPGTRLTVT.

CDR3 in amino acids: CSAIRAGDSGVQPQHF. The CDR3, as DNA: TGCAGTGCTATACGGGCAGGTGACAGCGGAGTTCAGCCCCAGCATTTT. This chain connects TRBV20-1 to TRBJ1-5; a weak D match, TRBD1 (5 bases). Trimming stripped 4 bases from V and 6 bases from J, with 22 bases between. CDR1 and CDR2 (germline): DFQATT, SNEGSKA (reference sequence). The CDR3 contains 16 residues.

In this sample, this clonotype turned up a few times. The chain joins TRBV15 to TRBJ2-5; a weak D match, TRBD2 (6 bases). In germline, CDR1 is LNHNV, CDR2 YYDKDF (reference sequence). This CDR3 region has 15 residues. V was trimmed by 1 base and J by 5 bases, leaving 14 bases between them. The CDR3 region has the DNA TGTGCCACCAGCAGAGTGTCGGGAGACGCGGAGACCCAGTACTTC. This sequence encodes CATSRVSGDAETQYF.

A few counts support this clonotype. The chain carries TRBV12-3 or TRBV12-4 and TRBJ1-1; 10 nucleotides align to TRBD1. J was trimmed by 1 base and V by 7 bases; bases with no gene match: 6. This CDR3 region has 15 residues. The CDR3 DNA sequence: TGTGCCAGCAATCCGGGACAGGGGAGGAACACTGAAGCTTTCTTT. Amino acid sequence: CASNPGQGRNTEAFF.

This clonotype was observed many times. CDR3: CATSRDQGAEKLFF. As DNA, the CDR3 is TGTGCCACCAGCAGAGACCAGGGAGCTGAAAAACTGTTTTTT. J is TRBJ1-4 and V is TRBV15; TRBD1 might be the D (5 bases). CDR1 LNHNV and CDR2 YYDKDF come from the germline V gene (reference sequence). V lost 0 bases to trimming and J lost 7 bases, with 9 bases between them. The CDR3 spans 14 residues. Complete variable domain (other parts from reference TRBV15 and TRBJ1-4): DAMVIQNPRYQVTQFGKPVTLSCSQTLNHNVMYWYQQKSSQAPKLLFHYYDKDFNNEADTPDNFQSRRPNTSFCFLDIRSPGLGDTAMYLCATSRDQGAEKLFFGSGTQLSVL.

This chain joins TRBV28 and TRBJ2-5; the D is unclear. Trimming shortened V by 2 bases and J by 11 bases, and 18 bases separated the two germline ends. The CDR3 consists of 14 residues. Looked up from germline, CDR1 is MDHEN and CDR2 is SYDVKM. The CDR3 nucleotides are TGTGCCAGCAGTTTACGGCGGACGGTTACGGAGCAGTACTTC. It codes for CASSLRRTVTEQYF.

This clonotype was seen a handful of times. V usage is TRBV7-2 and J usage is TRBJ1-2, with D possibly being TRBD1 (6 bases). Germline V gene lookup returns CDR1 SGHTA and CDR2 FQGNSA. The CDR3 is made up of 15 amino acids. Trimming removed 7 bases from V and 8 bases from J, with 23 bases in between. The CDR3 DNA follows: TGTGCCAGCACCGGCGCATTCGGGGGCGCGTCCGGCTACACCTTC. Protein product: CASTGAFGGASGYTF.

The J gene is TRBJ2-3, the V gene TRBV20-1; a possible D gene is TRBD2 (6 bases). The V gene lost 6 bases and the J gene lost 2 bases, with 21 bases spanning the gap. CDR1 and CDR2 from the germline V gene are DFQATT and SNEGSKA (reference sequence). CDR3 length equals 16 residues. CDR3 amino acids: CSANPLAEGSTDTQYF. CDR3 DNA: TGCAGTGCGAACCCGTTGGCGGAGGGATCCACAGATACGCAGTATTTT.

The CDR3 loop reads CASSQDWNTQYF. The CDR3 coding sequence is TGTGCCAGCAGCCAAGATTGGAATACGCAGTATTTT. The chain recombines TRBV3-1 with TRBJ2-3; D gene ambiguous. CDR3 length equals 12 residues. From germline, CDR1 is LGHDT and CDR2 YNNKEL (reference sequence). The V end was cut by 0 bases, the J end by 7 bases, with 5 bases between.

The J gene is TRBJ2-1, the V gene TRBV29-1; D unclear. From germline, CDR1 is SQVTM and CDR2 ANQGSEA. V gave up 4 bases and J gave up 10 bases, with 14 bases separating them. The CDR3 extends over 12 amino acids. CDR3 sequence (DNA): TGCAGCGTTGGGACCGAAGGGCGGGAGCAGTTCTTC. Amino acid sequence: CSVGTEGREQFF.

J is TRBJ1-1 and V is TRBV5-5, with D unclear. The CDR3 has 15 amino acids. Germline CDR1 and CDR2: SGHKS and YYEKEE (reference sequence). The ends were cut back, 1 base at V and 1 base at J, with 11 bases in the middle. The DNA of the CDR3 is TGTGCCAGCAGCTTGATACGACACCCGAACACTGAAGCTTTCTTT. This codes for CASSLIRHPNTEAFF.

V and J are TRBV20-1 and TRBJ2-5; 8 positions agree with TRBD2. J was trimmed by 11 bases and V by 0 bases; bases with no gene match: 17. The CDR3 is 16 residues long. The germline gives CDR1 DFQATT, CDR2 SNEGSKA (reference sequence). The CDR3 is CSARDPKRGKNNEQYF. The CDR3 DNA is TGCAGTGCTAGAGATCCGAAGCGGGGGAAAAACAATGAGCAGTACTTC.

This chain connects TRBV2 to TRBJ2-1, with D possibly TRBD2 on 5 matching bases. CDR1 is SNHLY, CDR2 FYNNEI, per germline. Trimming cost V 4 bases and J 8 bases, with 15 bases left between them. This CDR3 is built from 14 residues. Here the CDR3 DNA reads TGTGCCAGCAGTGGAGGAGCACGGGGAGATGAGCAGTTCTTC. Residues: CASSGGARGDEQFF.

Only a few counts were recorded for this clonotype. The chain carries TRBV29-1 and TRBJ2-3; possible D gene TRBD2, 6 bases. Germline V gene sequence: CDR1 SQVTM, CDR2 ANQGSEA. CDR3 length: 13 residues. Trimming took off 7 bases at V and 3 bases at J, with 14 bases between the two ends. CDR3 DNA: TGCAGCGCCCCGACTAGGGAAACAGATACGCAGTATTTT. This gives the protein CSAPTRETDTQYF.